A selection of T cell receptor beta chains follows, all from one sample in a study of Graves' ophthalmopathy and Graves' hyperthyroidism. TCRdb recomputed calls from the multiplex PCR reads with MiXCR, one row per CDR3 protein. The table records more than 40,000 distinct CDR3 sequences, roughly 52% of them present only once. Material: peripheral blood. The origin of the receptors is an adult man with Graves' ophthalmopathy. Both conserved end residues are part of each CDR3. A D gene is named only where the DNA matches it firmly. Clone size, where shown, is once, few, many, or a class for clones that have expanded.

J: TRBJ2-3
length: 13
D: .
V: TRBV7-9
size: many
DNA: TGTGCCAGCAGCTTAGTGGTGGCAGATACGCAGTATTTT
CDR3: CASSLVVADTQYF

J: TRBJ2-3
length: 15
D: .
V: TRBV7-9
size: few
DNA: TGTGCCAGCAGCTTCCCGGGACTTGGGGGAGATACGCAGTATTTT
CDR3: CASSFPGLGGDTQYF

J: TRBJ2-2
length: 16
D: .
V: TRBV5-1
size: many
DNA: TGCGCCAGCAGCTTGGCCATGGCCTCAAACACCGGGGAGCTGTTTTTT
CDR3: CASSLAMASNTGELFF

J: TRBJ2-1
length: 13
D: TRBD2
V: TRBV20-1
size: many
DNA: TGCAGTGGCGGGGGGCCCCACTACAATGAGCAGTTCTTC
CDR3: CSGGGPHYNEQFF

J: TRBJ2-7
length: 13
D: TRBD2
V: TRBV5-1
size: .
DNA: TGCGCCAGCGGAGGGCTAGCGGGAGTGGAGCAGTACTTC
CDR3: CASGGLAGVEQYF

J: TRBJ2-2
length: 17
D: .
V: TRBV25-1
size: .
DNA: TGTGCCAGCAGTGAGTTTCAGGGGACAACGAACACCGGGGAGCTGTTTTTT
CDR3: CASSEFQGTTNTGELFF

J: TRBJ1-5
length: 16
D: TRBD1
V: TRBV19
size: .
DNA: TGTGCCAGTAGTATGTGGACAGGGCGGTGGCATCAGCCCCAGCGTTTT
CDR3: CASSMWTGRWHQPQRF

J: TRBJ1-5
length: 13
D: TRBD1
V: TRBV20-1
size: .
DNA: TGCAGTGCTGGACAGGGGGAGAGTCAGCCCCAGCATTTT
CDR3: CSAGQGESQPQHF

J: TRBJ2-1
length: 15
D: .
V: TRBV5-1
size: many
DNA: TGCGCCAGCAGCTTGGGCCGGGTCTCCTACAATGAGCAGTTCTTC
CDR3: CASSLGRVSYNEQFF

J: TRBJ1-2
length: 14
D: .
V: TRBV7-9
size: many
DNA: TGTGCCAGCAGCCGAGGAGAGGCTAACTATGGCTACACCTTC
CDR3: CASSRGEANYGYTF

J: TRBJ1-1
length: 14
D: TRBD1
V: TRBV7-3
size: .
DNA: TGTGCCAGCAGCATCCAGGGGGCTGACACTGAAGCTTTCTTT
CDR3: CASSIQGADTEAFF

J: TRBJ2-1
length: 15
D: .
V: TRBV25-1
size: .
DNA: TGTGCCAGCAGTGAATATAACAATAGTATGGCTGAGCAGTTCTTC
CDR3: CASSEYNNSMAEQFF

J: TRBJ1-1
length: 13
D: .
V: TRBV9
size: many
DNA: TGTGCCAGCAGCGTAGAAGTAGGGTCTGAAGCTTTCTTT
CDR3: CASSVEVGSEAFF

J: TRBJ1-5
length: 16
D: TRBD1
V: TRBV9
size: .
DNA: TGTGCCAGCAGCGTAGCTACAGGGGGTAGCAATCAGCCCCAGCATTTT
CDR3: CASSVATGGSNQPQHF

J: TRBJ1-2
length: 17
D: TRBD1
V: TRBV6-5
size: .
DNA: TGTGCCAGCAGTCCTCAAGGGACAGGGGGTGAAAACTATGGCTACACCTTC
CDR3: CASSPQGTGGENYGYTF

J: TRBJ1-1
length: 14
D: .
V: TRBV11-2
size: many
DNA: TGTGCCAGCAGCCGCGAGCGGGGGGGGAATGAAGCTTTCTTT
CDR3: CASSRERGGNEAFF

J: TRBJ1-2
length: 14
D: .
V: TRBV12-3/TRBV12-4
size: many
DNA: TGTGCCAGCACCGATTCCAGGGTAGGATATGGCTACACCTTC
CDR3: CASTDSRVGYGYTF

J: TRBJ2-1
length: 15
D: TRBD2
V: TRBV20-1
size: once
DNA: TGCAGTGCTAGAACCGGGACTAGCGGGCGGGGTGAGCAGTTCTTC
CDR3: CSARTGTSGRGEQFF

J: TRBJ2-5
length: 14
D: .
V: TRBV10-1
size: many
DNA: TGCGCCAGCAGTGAATTTCGGGGACAAGAGACCCAGTACTTC
CDR3: CASSEFRGQETQYF

J: TRBJ1-2
length: 13
D: .
V: TRBV20-1
size: many
DNA: TGCAGCGCGATCAGCGGGCCCCCCCATGGCTACACCTTC
CDR3: CSAISGPPHGYTF

J: TRBJ2-7
length: 12
D: .
V: TRBV29-1
size: .
DNA: TGCAGCGTTGGTTCAGGCTCCTACGAGCAGTACTTC
CDR3: CSVGSGSYEQYF

J: TRBJ2-4
length: 14
D: .
V: TRBV9
size: many
DNA: TGTGCCAGCAGCGTAGGTCCAGGGGTAAACATTCAGTACTTC
CDR3: CASSVGPGVNIQYF